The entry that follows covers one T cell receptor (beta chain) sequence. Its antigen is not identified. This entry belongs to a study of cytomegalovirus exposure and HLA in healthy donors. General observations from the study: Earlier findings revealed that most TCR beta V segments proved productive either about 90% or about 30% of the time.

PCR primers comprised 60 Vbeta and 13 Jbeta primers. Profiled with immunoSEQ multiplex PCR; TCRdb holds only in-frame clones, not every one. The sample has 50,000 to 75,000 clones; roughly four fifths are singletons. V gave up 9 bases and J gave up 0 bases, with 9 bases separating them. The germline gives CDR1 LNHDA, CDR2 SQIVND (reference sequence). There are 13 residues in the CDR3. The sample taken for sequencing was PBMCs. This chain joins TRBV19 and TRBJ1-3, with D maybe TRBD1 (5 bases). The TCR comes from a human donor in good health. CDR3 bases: TGTGCCAGCCACAGGAACTCTGGAAACACCATATATTTT. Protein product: CASHRNSGNTIYF. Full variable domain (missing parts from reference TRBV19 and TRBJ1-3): DGGITQSPKYLFRKEGQNVTLSCEQNLNHDAMYWYRQDPGQGLRLIYYSQIVNDFQKGDIAEGYSVSREKKESFPLTVTSAQKNPTAFYLCASHRNSGNTIYFGEGSWLTVV.